This T cell receptor (beta chain) was profiled in a study of cytomegalovirus exposure and HLA in healthy donors (TCRdb year 2017). About the study as a whole: The 650 to 750 repertoires of the first cohort and the approximately 110 validation repertoires were produced on the same platform, according to a later analysis. High-throughput TCR immunosequencing, statistical association of individual TCRs with disease status, and machine learning were combined to predict cytomegalovirus infection status. In addition to the first cohort of roughly 670 subjects, a separate validation cohort of 120 different subjects was used. The study aimed to test whether cataloging public T cell receptors could reveal signatures of past pathogen exposure.

Overall study results and their limits: A later analysis lacked HLA typing for the validation cohort, so it scored co-occurrence in that cohort across all 120 or so repertoires. In vitro tests confirmed that a few of the cytomegalovirus-associated TCR beta chains recognize cytomegalovirus antigens. According to the authors, the approach could potentially be generalized to other disease states and immunological phenotypes. Most TCR sequences were seen in very few donors, while some public TCRs were found in many individuals. In both the original and validation cohorts, the classifier was reported to diagnose cytomegalovirus status with high specificity and sensitivity. The study gave a list of 150 to 200 TCR beta chains associated with cytomegalovirus. In a later analysis, TCRs clustered in the first cohort were found to also tend to co-occur in the 100 to 150 validation repertoires, with 94% of cluster scores above 0.

The library was made by the immunoSEQ multiplex PCR assay. The authors' pipeline ran thus. A statistical classification framework was built to diagnose cytomegalovirus status from the catalog of TCR beta chain sequences. In its TCRdb copy, this immuneACCESS table keeps in-frame sequences only and misses some clones. Where compared with another copy, unresolved V genes explain less than half of these, and the others have no known cause. For V, J and clone size, that table is used; D and trimming come from the DNA. This sample comprises 60,000 to 75,000 clones, about 96% of them detected only once. Approximately 1% of the sample is taken by the ten largest. Worth noting for this clone: The clone's antigen remains unknown. No much larger clonotype is one base removed from it; base qualities were not supplied.

Trimming at the junction amounts to 0 bases on V and 4 bases on J, and the germline ends lie 9 bases apart. According to the germline V gene, CDR1 reads SNHLY and CDR2 reads FYNNEI. The CDR3 runs 14 residues from the cysteine to the phenylalanine. The CDR3 DNA has 42 bases and is translated from base 1. Donors formed part of the validation cohort, which comprised about 120 subjects and was distinct from the first cohort of fewer than 750 subjects. In this chain, TRBV2 is recombined with TRBJ2-5; the best D guess is TRBD1, with 6 bases matching. This clonotype was sampled from a man aged 18-30 years in good health and CMV-seronegative. Sequencing was done on a sample of PBMCs. The sequenced DNA is TGTGCCAGCAGTGAAGCGGCCAGGGGAGAGACCCAGTACTTC. This codes for CASSEAARGETQYF. The CDR3, completed at both ends by the reference TRBV2 and TRBJ2-5 genes, gives the full variable domain EPEVTQTPSHQVTQMGQEVILRCVPISNHLYFYWYRQILGQKVEFLVSFYNNEISEKSEIFDDQFSVERPDGSNFTLKIRSTKLEDSAMYFCASSEAARGETQYFGPGTRLLVL.